This T cell receptor (beta chain) was retrieved from a study of T cell responses to AZD1222 COVID-19 vaccine. Looking at the study overall: Pooling covered second doses at about 4 or about 12 weeks.

Comment on this clone: Its target is unknown.

Study-level findings and limits: Nearly half of spike-specific TCRs reportedly target unmutated variant regions.

Germline CDR1 is MDHEN and CDR2 is SYDVKM. Between the trimmed V and J ends, which lost 4 bases and 0 bases, there was a span of 7 bases. This CDR3 comprises 14 residues. Clones were sequenced by immunoSEQ multiplex PCR, and TCRdb holds only the in-frame ones, with some missing. The table records around 160,000 clones, roughly nine tenths of them present only once. The chain uses TRBV28 and TRBJ1-3; D gene uncertain. This sequence was found in an adult in good health. This sample comprised peripheral blood, obtained on day 0 of AZD1222 vaccination. The CDR3 nucleotides are TGTGCCAGCAGTTCGGGTAGCTCTGGAAACACCATATATTTT. Its translation is CASSSGSSGNTIYF.